The clone carrying this T cell receptor (beta chain) was seen a single time. Its antigen is not known. The entry originates in a study of cytomegalovirus exposure and HLA in healthy donors. Overall study results and limits: Over 150 TCR beta chains were listed as cytomegalovirus-associated.

TCRdb keeps only in-frame clones here, not all; method: immunoSEQ multiplex PCR. The data contain over 150,000 clones, around 88% of them singletons. V was pared by 6 bases and J by 0 bases, with 5 bases of the junction left unmatched. The CDR3 spans 15 residues. In germline, CDR1 is MDHEN, CDR2 SYDVKM. V gene TRBV28 combines with J gene TRBJ1-5; 7 bases agree with TRBD1. This receptor was taken from a man younger than 35 in good health and CMV-seropositive. The sequencing input was PBMCs. This CDR3 is CASRPGQNSNQPQHF. CDR3 in DNA: TGTGCCAGCAGGCCGGGACAGAATAGCAATCAGCCCCAGCATTTT.